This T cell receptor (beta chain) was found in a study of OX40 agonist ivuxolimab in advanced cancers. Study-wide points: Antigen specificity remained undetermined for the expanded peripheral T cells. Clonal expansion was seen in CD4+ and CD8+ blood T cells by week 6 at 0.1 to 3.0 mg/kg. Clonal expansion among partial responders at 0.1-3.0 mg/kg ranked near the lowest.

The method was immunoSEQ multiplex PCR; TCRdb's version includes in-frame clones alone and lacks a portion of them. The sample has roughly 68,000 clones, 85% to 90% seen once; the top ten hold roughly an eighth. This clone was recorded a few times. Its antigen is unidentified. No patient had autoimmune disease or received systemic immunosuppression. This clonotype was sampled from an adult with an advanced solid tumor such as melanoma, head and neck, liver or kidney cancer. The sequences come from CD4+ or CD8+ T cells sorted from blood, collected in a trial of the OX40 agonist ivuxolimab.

In DNA form, the CDR3 reads TGCGCCAGCAGCCAAGATCGTTCGGACACTGAAGCTTTCTTT. This encodes CASSQDRSDTEAFF. The rearrangement joins TRBV4-1 to TRBJ1-1; D unclear. CDR1 and CDR2 from the germline V gene are MGHRA and YSYEKL. V lost 0 bases and J lost 3, with 8 bases in between. The length of the CDR3 is 14 residues.